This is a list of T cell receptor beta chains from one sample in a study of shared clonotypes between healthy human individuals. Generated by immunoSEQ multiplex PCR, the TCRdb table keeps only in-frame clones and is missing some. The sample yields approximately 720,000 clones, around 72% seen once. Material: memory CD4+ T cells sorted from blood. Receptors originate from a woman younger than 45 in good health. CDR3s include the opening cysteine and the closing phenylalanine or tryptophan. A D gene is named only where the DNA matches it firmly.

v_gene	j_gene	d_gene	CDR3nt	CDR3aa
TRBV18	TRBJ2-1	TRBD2	TGTGCCAGCTCTCCTCTAGCGGGAGGGCCAAATGAGCAGTTCTTC	CASSPLAGGPNEQFF
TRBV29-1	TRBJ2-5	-	TGCAGCGCCGCGGGCCCACGGGGGACCCAGTACTTC	CSAAGPRGTQYF
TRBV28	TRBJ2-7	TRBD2	TGTGCCAGCAGTCCCTCGGCGGGAGGGAGGGTCTACGAGCAGTACTTC	CASSPSAGGRVYEQYF
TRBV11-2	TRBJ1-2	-	TGTGCCAGCAGCAGACGGACGCAGGATTATGGCTACACCTTC	CASSRRTQDYGYTF
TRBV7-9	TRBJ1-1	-	TGTGCCAGCAGCTCGACAGAGAACACTGAAGCTTTCTTT	CASSSTENTEAFF
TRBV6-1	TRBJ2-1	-	TGTGCCAGCAGTGAGTCGGCTAGCGCCTACAATGAGCAGTTCTTC	CASSESASAYNEQFF
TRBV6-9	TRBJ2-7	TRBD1	TGTGCCAGCAGTTCCCCCGGGACAGGTGGGTCCTACGAGCAGTACTTC	CASSSPGTGGSYEQYF
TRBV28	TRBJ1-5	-	TGTGCCAGTAATCCAGTATTTAGCAATCAGCCCCAGCATTTT	CASNPVFSNQPQHF
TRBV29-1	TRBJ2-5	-	TGCAGCGTTGAGCGCGCGGGTGAGACCCAGTACTTC	CSVERAGETQYF
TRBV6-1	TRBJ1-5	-	TGTGCCAGCGGGACGGAAGACGTCGGTCATCAGCCCCAGCATTTT	CASGTEDVGHQPQHF